Reported below is one TCR beta chain. Trimming left V 7 bases short and J 2 bases short, with 16 bases between. The CDR3 loop spans 15 amino acids. Germline V gene sequence: CDR1 SGHTA, CDR2 FQGNSA. The record originates from a study of blood T cell repertoires in COVID-19. Assay: immunoSEQ multiplex PCR; the TCRdb copy retains only in-frame clones and omits some. The table has more than 110,000 clones, 88% seen once. The chain combines TRBV7-2 with TRBJ2-3; a weak D match, TRBD2 (5 bases). This clonotype was obtained from a man aged 50 to 59 with active or convalescent COVID-19. The sequenced sample was peripheral blood. CDR3 DNA: TGTGCCAGCACCTATAATGGACTTCCCACAGATACGCAGTATTTT. It encodes CASTYNGLPTDTQYF.